These 6 T cell receptor beta chains came from one sample sequenced in a study of T-cell reconstitution after alpha-beta-depleted transplantation in children. Preparation of the TCRbeta library was carried out with unique molecular identifiers. TCRdb ran MiXCR on the PCR reads and lists one entry per CDR3 protein. Of some 310,000 distinct CDR3 sequences in the sample, about a quarter were seen once. This material consisted of PBMCs, mostly from graft donor cells, taken 180 days after TCRalphabeta/CD19-depleted stem cell transplant. The receptors derive from a male patient aged 10 to 17 who had a stem cell transplant for acute lymphoblastic leukemia, so the T cells may come from the graft donor.

V is TRBV5-1 and J is TRBJ2-7, with 13 bases aligning to TRBD2. The trim removed 0 bases at V and 7 bases at J, leaving 4 bases unmatched. Germline CDR1 reads SGHRS; CDR2 reads YFSETQ. The CDR3 spans 15 residues. The CDR3 sequence is CASSLGGLAGREQYF. The DNA for the CDR3 is TGCGCCAGCAGCTTGGGGGGACTAGCGGGACGGGAGCAGTACTTC.

This clonotype came up a few times. The rearrangement links TRBV2 to TRBJ2-7; the D gene is possibly TRBD2 (6 bases). This CDR3 contains 14 residues. V was pared by 2 bases and J by 2 bases, with 10 bases between. Germline V gene data show CDR1 as SNHLY and CDR2 as FYNNEI. In nucleotides, the CDR3 is TGTGCCAGCAGTGAAAACGCGGGGCCCTACGAGCAGTACTTC. Its protein is CASSENAGPYEQYF.

This clonotype was found a few times. The chain joins TRBV24-1 to TRBJ2-4; maybe TRBD1 (6 bases). This CDR3 is 19 amino acids long. V was pared by 5 bases and J by 0 bases, with 22 bases between. Germline V CDR1 and CDR2: KGHDR, SFDVKD. The DNA for the CDR3 is TGTGCCACCAGTGTCTTCCCCGGGACAATCTATGTAGCCAAAAACATTCAGTACTTC. Residues: CATSVFPGTIYVAKNIQYF.

The chain uses TRBV4-2 and TRBJ2-3; D remains unclear. V lost 0 bases and J lost 7, with 11 bases in between. Per germline, CDR1 LGHNA and CDR2 YNFKEQ. The CDR3 is made up of 14 amino acids. The CDR3 DNA follows: TGTGCCAGCAGCCAAGAGGGCGTGTTGTATACGCAGTATTTT. It is translated as CASSQEGVLYTQYF.

The chain couples TRBV5-5 to TRBJ2-6; 11 nucleotides agree with TRBD2. Germline-derived CDR1 and CDR2 are SGHKS and YYEKEE (reference sequence). CDR3 length equals 17 residues. The junction had 3 bases not matched to a gene; V was cut back by 2 bases and J by 2 bases. In DNA, the CDR3 is TGTGCCAGCAGCTTTAGCGGGAGGGCCGCTGGGGCCAACGTCCTGACTTTC. Translating gives CASSFSGRAAGANVLTF.

A single count supports this clonotype. The chain carries TRBV12-3 or TRBV12-4 and TRBJ2-1; no reliable D call. CDR3 length: 13 residues. V lost 2 bases to trimming and J lost 8 bases, with 10 bases between them. The CDR3 coding sequence is TGTGCCAGCAGTTTAAATGTGGACCATGAGCAGTTCTTC. It codes for CASSLNVDHEQFF.